Each of the 23 T cell receptor beta chains below was sequenced from the same sample in a study of blood T cell repertoires in COVID-19. Repertoires were generated with immunoSEQ multiplex PCR, while TCRdb's copy carries only in-frame clones and drops some. Here the sample spans nearly 250,000 clones, approximately 85% being singletons. Sequencing used PBMCs or T cells enriched from blood (not recorded which). The receptors come from a woman between 45 and 65 years old with acute COVID-19.

The chain recombines TRBV6-2 or TRBV6-3 with TRBJ1-2; D gene ambiguous. Germline lookup yields CDR1 MNHEY and CDR2 SVGEGT. This CDR3 is built from 19 residues. V dropped 2 bases and J dropped 2 bases, with 24 bases sitting between them. The CDR3 DNA follows: TGTGCCAGCAGTTACACCTTGCATACGTCAGAGGGATGGAACTATGGCTACACCTTC. Amino acids: CASSYTLHTSEGWNYGYTF.

The J gene is TRBJ2-3, the V gene TRBV7-2; 9 nucleotides align to TRBD2. Trimming took 2 bases from V and 5 from J; bases not matched to a gene: 11. Germline assignment: CDR1 SGHTA and CDR2 FQGNSA. This CDR3 spans 17 amino acids. This CDR3 is CASSLIRRGGPGDTQYF. The DNA for the CDR3 is TGTGCCAGCAGCTTAATAAGGCGGGGGGGCCCAGGAGATACGCAGTATTTT.

The genes are TRBV18 and TRBJ2-5; perhaps TRBD2 as D (5 bases). Germline-derived CDR1 and CDR2 are KGHSH and LQKENI. Trimming removed 7 bases from V and 5 bases from J, with 14 bases in between. This CDR3 is 13 amino acids long. The CDR3 is CASFRGLRETQYF. The CDR3 nucleotides read TGTGCCAGCTTCCGCGGGCTTCGGGAGACCCAGTACTTC.

V is TRBV10-3 and J is TRBJ2-1, with D hard to call. Germline V gene data show CDR1 as ENHRY and CDR2 as SYGVKD. This CDR3 has 13 amino acids. Trimming stripped 8 bases from V and 9 bases from J, with 17 bases between. The CDR3 DNA follows: TGTGCCATCGCACCAACCCAAGGAGCTGAGCAGTTCTTC. As protein: CAIAPTQGAEQFF.

The chain links TRBV9 to TRBJ1-2; D uncertain. Trimming cost V 0 bases and J 2 bases, with 11 bases left between them. Germline V gene lookup returns CDR1 SGDLS and CDR2 YYNGEE. There are 15 residues in the CDR3. Written as DNA, the CDR3 is TGTGCCAGCAGCGTAGACCGGGGTCCCAACTATGGCTACACCTTC. This sequence encodes CASSVDRGPNYGYTF.

V and J are TRBV30 and TRBJ1-3; 7 bases are shared with TRBD1. The CDR3 runs to 16 residues. CDR1 and CDR2 from the germline V gene are GTSNPN and SVGIG (reference sequence). V was clipped by 4 bases and J by 3 bases; unmatched bases: 12. This CDR3 reads CAWKQSGTVLGNTIYF. CDR3 sequence (DNA): TGTGCCTGGAAACAATCCGGGACAGTCCTTGGAAACACCATATATTTT.

The V call is TRBV11-3, the J call TRBJ2-1, with D tentatively TRBD2 (6 bases). Trimming cost V 1 base and J 0 bases, with 10 bases left between them. The germline gives CDR1 SGHNT, CDR2 YENEEA. CDR3 length equals 16 residues. DNA for the CDR3: TGTGCCAGCAGCTTAGGTGGGGGACTCTCCTACAATGAGCAGTTCTTC. As protein: CASSLGGGLSYNEQFF.

Remarks on this clone: This specimen includes other DNA sequences encoding the same CDR3. The J gene is TRBJ2-3, the V gene TRBV4-3, with TRBD1 matching over 7 bases. Per germline, CDR1 LGHNA and CDR2 YSLEER. CDR3 length: 14 amino acids. V dropped 1 base and J dropped 4; count of bases not matched to a gene: 2. This CDR3 is CASSQAGGADTQYF. CDR3 in DNA: TGCGCCAGCAGCCAAGCAGGGGGTGCAGATACGCAGTATTTT.

The J gene is TRBJ2-1, the V gene TRBV18; 7 bases agree with TRBD1. Germline assignment: CDR1 KGHSH and CDR2 LQKENI. The V segment lost 3 bases and the J segment 4 bases; nucleotides outside the gene matches: 6. This CDR3 region has 15 residues. Here the CDR3 reads CASSPRRQGYNEQFF. DNA for the CDR3: TGTGCCAGCTCACCGAGGAGACAGGGTTACAATGAGCAGTTCTTC.

The chain has TRBV30 and TRBJ2-2; D uncertain. CDR3 length: 14 amino acids. V was cut by 2 bases and J by 0 bases, with 7 bases left in between. The germline V gene has CDR1 GTSNPN and CDR2 SVGIG (reference sequence). The CDR3 loop reads CAWSPRTNTGELFF. The CDR3 bases are TGTGCCTGGAGTCCCAGGACGAACACCGGGGAGCTGTTTTTT.

This clone occurred a few times. This chain uses TRBV4-1 with TRBJ2-1; TRBD2 aligns across 16 bases. CDR1 is MGHRA, CDR2 YSYEKL, per germline. The V segment lost 3 bases and the J segment 11 bases; nucleotides outside the gene matches: 4. The CDR3 consists of 15 residues. CDR3 sequence: CASSQAGLAGGQQFF. The CDR3 bases are TGCGCCAGCAGCCAGGCGGGACTAGCGGGGGGGCAGCAGTTCTTC.

The rearrangement links TRBV4-1 to TRBJ1-4; D is undetermined. Looked up from germline, CDR1 is MGHRA and CDR2 is YSYEKL. The CDR3 loop spans 17 amino acids. V lost 3 bases and J lost 3, with 17 bases in between. The CDR3 loop reads CASSQGRLAGANEKLFF. The CDR3 DNA is TGCGCCAGCAGCCAGGGGAGGCTGGCCGGGGCTAATGAAAAACTGTTTTTT.

The chain has TRBV6-5 and TRBJ1-1; 8 bases line up with TRBD1. J lost 1 base, V lost 2 bases, and 3 bases had no gene match. Germline-derived CDR1 and CDR2 are MNHEY and SVGAGI. The CDR3 is made up of 15 amino acids. CDR3 protein: CASSYTGTGNTEAFF. The CDR3 nucleotides read TGTGCCAGCAGTTACACGGGGACAGGGAACACTGAAGCTTTCTTT.

The gene calls are TRBV19 and TRBJ1-2; 8 bases fit TRBD1. Losses at the gene ends were 3 bases for V and 3 bases for J; bases not matched to a gene: 3. The germline gives CDR1 LNHDA, CDR2 SQIVND (reference sequence). There are 14 residues in the CDR3. The CDR3 DNA reads as TGTGCCAGTAGTATCCAGGGGGCCGACTATGGCTACACCTTC. Protein product: CASSIQGADYGYTF.

The chain recombines TRBV2 with TRBJ1-2; D may be TRBD1 (5 bases). From germline, CDR1 is SNHLY and CDR2 FYNNEI. CDR3 size: 13 residues. The V and J ends lost 7 bases and 4 bases respectively, with 13 bases between them. DNA for the CDR3: TGTGCCAGCACCGACAGCCTCCCCTATGGCTACACCTTC. Translation: CASTDSLPYGYTF.

The V and J genes are TRBV19 and TRBJ1-6; 8 nucleotides align to TRBD1. The CDR3 has 16 amino acids. The germline gives CDR1 LNHDA, CDR2 SQIVND (reference sequence). The ends lost 5 bases at V and 7 bases at J; junction bases unmatched: 10. The CDR3, as DNA: TGTGCCAGTAGTTCCACTACAGGGGGTAACAATTCACCCCTCCACTTT. Translating gives CASSSTTGGNNSPLHF. Full variable domain (missing parts from reference TRBV19 and TRBJ1-6): DGGITQSPKYLFRKEGQNVTLSCEQNLNHDAMYWYRQDPGQGLRLIYYSQIVNDFQKGDIAEGYSVSREKKESFPLTVTSAQKNPTAFYLCASSSTTGGNNSPLHFGNGTRLTVT.

The chain combines TRBV19 with TRBJ1-2; the D is unclear. Germline CDR1 is LNHDA and CDR2 is SQIVND (reference sequence). CDR3 length: 12 amino acids. V lost 1 base to trimming and J lost 5 bases, with 5 bases between them. In nucleotides, the CDR3 is TGTGCCAGTAGTATAGTCGGGTATGGCTACACCTTC. Translating gives CASSIVGYGYTF.

The chain uses TRBV19 and TRBJ1-2, with TRBD1 as a possible D gene (6 bases). There are 15 residues in the CDR3. CDR1 and CDR2 from the germline V gene are LNHDA and SQIVND (reference sequence). V dropped 0 bases and J dropped 4 bases, with 12 bases sitting between them. CDR3 DNA sequence: TGTGCCAGTAGTATAGAGGACAGAACCAGCTATGGCTACACCTTC. Translation: CASSIEDRTSYGYTF.

This clone was observed once. The chain is built from TRBV5-1 and TRBJ2-1; 11 nucleotides match TRBD2. The V gene end was trimmed by 4 bases and the J gene end by 5 bases; junction bases not matched to a gene: 5. Germline V gene data show CDR1 as SGHRS and CDR2 as YFSETQ. CDR3 length: 15 amino acids. The CDR3 DNA reads as TGCGCCAGCAGCCGAATGGGACTAGCGGACAATGAGCAGTTCTTC. This encodes CASSRMGLADNEQFF.

The chain uses TRBV19 and TRBJ1-2; D is ambiguous. The CDR3 has 13 residues. With 5 bases removed from V and 0 bases from J, the gap between germline ends came to 7 bases. Germline V gene lookup returns CDR1 LNHDA and CDR2 SQIVND (reference sequence). The CDR3 loop is CASSRRANYGYTF. Written as DNA, the CDR3 is TGTGCCAGTAGTCGGAGGGCTAACTATGGCTACACCTTC.

About this clone itself: Other DNA sequences from this sample encode an identical CDR3 as well. This chain joins TRBV12-5 and TRBJ1-1; no firm D call. The germline CDR1 and CDR2 sequences are LGHNT and FRNRAP. V gave up 1 base and J gave up 0 bases, with 3 bases separating them. This CDR3 region has 13 residues. CDR3 amino acids: CASGLAVNTEAFF. Here the CDR3 DNA reads TGTGCTAGTGGTTTGGCAGTGAACACTGAAGCTTTCTTT.

This chain connects TRBV27 to TRBJ2-1; perhaps TRBD1 as D (6 bases). Germline assignment: CDR1 MNHEY and CDR2 SMNVEV (reference sequence). The ends were cut back, 2 bases at V and 8 bases at J, with 16 bases in the middle. The CDR3 covers 15 residues. As DNA, the CDR3 is TGTGCCAGCAGTTTAGGTGGTAACAGGGCCTATGAGCAGTTCTTC. Its protein product is CASSLGGNRAYEQFF.

This chain uses TRBV19 with TRBJ1-2, with 7 positions matching TRBD1. Per the germline V gene, CDR1 is LNHDA and CDR2 is SQIVND (reference sequence). This CDR3 has 11 residues. J lost 2 bases, V lost 10 bases, and 1 base had no gene match. The CDR3 loop is CATGGNYGYTF. The DNA for the CDR3 is TGTGCCACAGGGGGGAACTATGGCTACACCTTC.